Each of the 13 T cell receptor beta chains below was sequenced from the same sample in a study of cytomegalovirus exposure and HLA in healthy donors. 13 Jbeta primers and 60 Vbeta primers were used for the PCR. Measured with immunoSEQ multiplex PCR; TCRdb has only the in-frame clones, and not every one. In the table there are about 160,000 clones, 70% to 90% of which are singletons. Material for sequencing was PBMCs. Every receptor here comes from a man aged 18-30 years in good health and CMV-seropositive.

The chain combines TRBV9 with TRBJ2-1, with TRBD2 matching over 9 bases. Unmatched junction bases numbered 2, after V lost 4 bases and J lost 0 bases. There are 15 residues in the CDR3. Germline V CDR1 and CDR2: SGDLS, YYNGEE. The CDR3 coding sequence is TGTGCCAGCAGCATTAGCGGGAGCTCCTACAATGAGCAGTTCTTC. Encoded protein: CASSISGSSYNEQFF.

The count of this clone is one. This chain connects TRBV19 to TRBJ2-5; 8 bases align to TRBD1. The germline gives CDR1 LNHDA, CDR2 SQIVND (reference sequence). Losses at the gene ends were 1 base for V and 3 bases for J; bases not matched to a gene: 4. This CDR3 contains 15 residues. The CDR3 protein is CASSIGQGAKETQYF. The CDR3 DNA sequence: TGTGCCAGTAGTATAGGGCAGGGGGCAAAAGAGACCCAGTACTTC.

V is TRBV30 and J is TRBJ2-2; TRBD1 matches 7 bases. V shed 0 bases, J shed 7 bases, and the junction held 5 bases outside the gene matches. The germline V gene has CDR1 GTSNPN and CDR2 SVGIG (reference sequence). This CDR3 spans 14 amino acids. CDR3 nucleotides: TGTGCCTGGAGTGTAAAGGGGGCGAGCGGGGAGCTGTTTTTT. Translated: CAWSVKGASGELFF.

The rearrangement uses TRBV18 and TRBJ2-3; 11 bases agree with TRBD2. This CDR3 is built from 16 residues. Germline lookup yields CDR1 KGHSH and CDR2 LQKENI. The trim removed 3 bases at V and 2 bases at J, leaving 4 bases unmatched. In nucleotides, the CDR3 is TGTGCCAGCTCACCCCTAGCGGGGGGCCCCACAGATACGCAGTATTTT. This gives the protein CASSPLAGGPTDTQYF.

In its sample, this clone was seen a few times. J is TRBJ2-7 and V is TRBV5-6, with D possibly being TRBD2 (6 bases). V dropped 2 bases and J dropped 2 bases, with 11 bases sitting between them. CDR1 is SGHDT, CDR2 YYEEEE, per germline. The CDR3 loop spans 14 amino acids. The CDR3 region has the DNA TGTGCCAGCAGCTTCGGAGGGTCCCCCTACGAGCAGTACTTC. Translation: CASSFGGSPYEQYF.

This sequence joins TRBV15 and TRBJ2-5; D may be TRBD2 (5 bases). The DNA matches TRBJ2-7 better at its end, which makes the J call doubtful. Per the germline V gene, CDR1 is LNHNV and CDR2 is YYDKDF (reference sequence). The CDR3 sequence is 15 residues long. The CDR3 nucleotides read TGTGCCACCAGCGACAACGAGGGCAGTTTCTACGAGCAGTACTTC. Protein sequence: CATSDNEGSFYEQYF.

This clone was counted only a few times. The junction differs from germline at one of its ends, possibly a read error. This sequence joins TRBV5-4 and TRBJ2-5; 9 positions match TRBD2. CDR1 and CDR2 (germline): SGHNT, YYREEE (reference sequence). The CDR3 consists of 15 residues. The CDR3 sequence is CASRFGGGAEETQYF. In nucleotides, the CDR3 is TGTGCCAGCCGCTTTGGCGGGGGGGCTGAAGAGACCCAGTACTTC.

This clone was observed once. The J gene is TRBJ2-1, the V gene TRBV5-1; TRBD2 matches 7 bases. The ends lost 4 bases at V and 8 bases at J; junction bases unmatched: 12. The CDR3 is made up of 15 amino acids. CDR1 and CDR2 (germline): SGHRS, YFSETQ. For the CDR3, the DNA is TGCGCCAGCAGCCAGCAGGGAGCGGGGCCCGATGAGCAGTTCTTC. It is translated as CASSQQGAGPDEQFF.

Notes on this clone: A read error may produce the germline difference seen at one junction end. The chain has TRBV6-4 and TRBJ1-1, with TRBD1 matching 7 bases. The germline V gene encodes CDR1 MRHNA and CDR2 SNTAGT. The CDR3 consists of 14 residues. The CDR3 spells CASRDSGGVTEAFF. DNA for the CDR3: TGTGCCAGCAGAGACTCAGGGGGAGTTACTGAAGCTTTCTTT.

This chain uses TRBV7-9 with TRBJ1-2, with TRBD1 as a possible D gene (6 bases). CDR3 length: 15 amino acids. Germline lookup yields CDR1 SEHNR and CDR2 FQNEAQ (reference sequence). V was clipped by 3 bases and J by 1 base, with 12 bases between them. DNA of the CDR3: TGTGCCAGCAGCTTCGACAGGAACCTTAACTATGGCTACACCTTC. It codes for CASSFDRNLNYGYTF.

This clone occurred a few times. This same CDR3 is encoded by further DNA sequences in the sample. V usage is TRBV7-9 and J usage is TRBJ1-1; tentatively, D is TRBD1 (6 bases). CDR1 SEHNR and CDR2 FQNEAQ come from the germline V gene (reference sequence). The CDR3 covers 13 residues. V lost 3 bases, J lost 4 bases, and 9 bases lay in between. The CDR3 spells CASSFGGPTEAFF. The CDR3 region has the DNA TGTGCCAGCAGCTTCGGGGGGCCCACTGAAGCTTTCTTT.

V usage is TRBV5-6 and J usage is TRBJ1-1, with D possibly TRBD1 on 6 matching bases. The CDR3 consists of 13 residues. V lost 1 base to trimming and J lost 11 bases, with 15 bases between them. Germline V CDR1 and CDR2: SGHDT, YYEEEE. This CDR3 is CASSLSGVQAAFF. CDR3 coding DNA: TGTGCCAGCAGCTTGTCAGGGGTCCAGGCGGCTTTCTTT. Filled out from reference TRBV5-6 and TRBJ1-1, the complete variable domain reads DAGVTQSPTHLIKTRGQQVTLRCSPKSGHDTVSWYQQALGQGPQFIFQYYEEEERQRGNFPDRFSGHQFPNYSSELNVNALLLGDSALYLCASSLSGVQAAFFGQGTRLTVV.

This clone was detected only once. This chain joins TRBV6-5 and TRBJ1-1; tentatively, D is TRBD1 (5 bases). The CDR3 is made up of 15 amino acids. Trimming cost V 6 bases and J 1 base, with 15 bases left between them. The V gene's germline CDR1 is MNHEY and CDR2 SVGAGI. The CDR3 here is CASSPRGRGNTEAFF. CDR3 nucleotides: TGTGCCAGCAGCCCCCGGGGGAGGGGGAACACTGAAGCTTTCTTT.